These 22 T cell receptor beta chains originate from one sample sequenced in a study of technical replicates of blood from a few donors. Some clones are missing from TCRdb's copy, which holds only in-frame ones; the method was immunoSEQ multiplex PCR. Seen here are tens of thousands of clones, approximately 91% observed once, and the top ten hold around 0.37%. The source material was T cells isolated from PBMCs. The receptor source for this set is a human donor in good health.

The V and J genes are TRBV4-2 and TRBJ1-2, with 8 bases that match TRBD1. V shed 4 bases, J shed 6 bases, and the junction held 7 bases outside the gene matches. Germline CDR1 is LGHNA and CDR2 is YNFKEQ. This CDR3 has 14 amino acids. The CDR3 here is CASSPTDRAHGYTF. The DNA of the CDR3 is TGTGCCAGCAGCCCTACGGACAGGGCACATGGCTACACCTTC.

The rearrangement uses TRBV7-9 and TRBJ1-5, with D maybe TRBD1 (6 bases). There are 15 residues in the CDR3. In germline, CDR1 is SEHNR, CDR2 FQNEAQ (reference sequence). The V end was cut by 2 bases, the J end by 1 base, with 9 bases between. DNA for the CDR3: TGTGCCAGCAGCTTAAACAGGGTCAGCAATCAGCCCCAGCATTTT. Its protein is CASSLNRVSNQPQHF.

The chain combines TRBV9 with TRBJ2-3; 10 bases agree with TRBD1. Trimming cost V 0 bases and J 3 bases; bases outside gene matches: 7. The CDR3 runs 17 residues. Germline CDR1 is SGDLS and CDR2 is YYNGEE. The chain's CDR3 is CASSVGHRDRGTDTQYF. The DNA of the CDR3 is TGTGCCAGCAGCGTAGGGCACCGGGACAGGGGAACAGATACGCAGTATTTT.

The V and J genes are TRBV19 and TRBJ2-7, with D perhaps TRBD1 (6 bases). Germline V CDR1 and CDR2: LNHDA, SQIVND (reference sequence). Trimming left V 7 bases short and J 3 bases short, with 13 bases between. The CDR3 spans 13 residues. CDR3 residues: CASTWGQGYEQYF. CDR3 DNA: TGTGCCAGTACTTGGGGGCAGGGCTACGAGCAGTACTTC.

The rearrangement joins TRBV18 to TRBJ1-2; TRBD1 might be the D (5 bases). The germline CDR1 and CDR2 sequences are KGHSH and LQKENI. Trimming shortened V by 3 bases and J by 4 bases, and 18 bases separated the two germline ends. This CDR3 spans 16 amino acids. This CDR3 is CASSPSTDPVGYGYTF. CDR3 sequence (DNA): TGTGCCAGCTCACCTTCGACAGATCCTGTTGGCTATGGCTACACCTTC.

The chain recombines TRBV5-4 with TRBJ2-3; D remains unclear. The germline CDR1 and CDR2 sequences are SGHNT and YYREEE (reference sequence). The CDR3 has 12 amino acids. Between the trimmed V and J ends, which lost 4 bases and 4 bases, there was a span of 7 bases. This CDR3 is CASSIISDTQYF. The CDR3 DNA sequence: TGTGCCAGCAGCATTATCTCAGATACGCAGTATTTT.

The J gene is TRBJ2-5, the V gene TRBV9, with TRBD1 as a possible D gene (6 bases). V lost 0 bases, J lost 1 base, and 16 bases lay in between. Germline V gives CDR1 SGDLS, CDR2 YYNGEE. CDR3 length equals 17 residues. The CDR3 DNA follows: TGTGCCAGCAGCGTAGGAAGGACAGCGTACGGCCAAGAGACCCAGTACTTC. Translated: CASSVGRTAYGQETQYF.

The sample holds a few counts of this clone. The V and J genes are TRBV6-5 and TRBJ1-2; TRBD1 aligns across 7 bases. There are 14 residues in the CDR3. J lost 8 bases, V lost 8 bases, and 14 bases had no gene match. Germline V gene lookup returns CDR1 MNHEY and CDR2 SVGAGI. Written as DNA, the CDR3 is TGTGCCAGCCACTCTGACAGGGCTCGGTTGGGCTACACCTTC. Translating it yields CASHSDRARLGYTF.

The chain combines TRBV20-1 with TRBJ1-1; no firm D call. The V gene's germline CDR1 is DFQATT and CDR2 SNEGSKA (reference sequence). V shed 7 bases and J shed 1 base, with 7 bases lying between them. This CDR3 has 11 amino acids. The CDR3 bases are TGCAGTGTTCGGGGGAACACTGAAGCTTTCTTT. It encodes CSVRGNTEAFF.

The chain uses TRBV7-3 and TRBJ2-5, with TRBD2 matching over 7 bases. Trimming took 1 base from V and 4 from J; bases not matched to a gene: 6. CDR3 length: 15 residues. CDR1 and CDR2 from the germline V gene are SGHTA and FQGTGA. CDR3 sequence: CASSLNSGRGETQYF. DNA of the CDR3: TGTGCCAGCAGCTTAAATTCGGGGAGGGGAGAGACCCAGTACTTC.

This clone has only one observation. This chain links TRBV29-1 with TRBJ2-3; D is unclear. The CDR3 sequence is 12 residues long. V lost 2 bases, J lost 9 bases, and 12 bases lay in between. CDR1 is SQVTM and CDR2 is ANQGSEA in the germline V gene. In nucleotides, the CDR3 is TGCAGCGTTGAAATGCTTAGTCCCACGCAGTATTTT. It is translated as CSVEMLSPTQYF.

V is TRBV4-2 and J is TRBJ2-2, with 9 bases lining up with TRBD1. Germline loops: CDR1 LGHNA, CDR2 YNFKEQ. The CDR3 loop spans 19 amino acids. Trimming took 1 base from V and 1 from J; bases not matched to a gene: 10. CDR3 amino acids: CASSQVGLRDRVNTGELFF. Here the CDR3 DNA reads TGTGCCAGCAGCCAAGTTGGGCTGCGGGACAGGGTGAACACCGGGGAGCTGTTTTTT.

Comment on this clone: Additional DNA sequences in this sample encode the identical CDR3. The gene calls are TRBV18 and TRBJ2-7; the match to TRBD1 covers 10 bases. V lost 4 bases to trimming and J lost 6 bases; unmatched junction nucleotides: 6. The CDR3 has 14 residues. Germline V gives CDR1 KGHSH, CDR2 LQKENI. CDR3 region: CASSQGQGRGEQYF. CDR3 nucleotides: TGTGCCAGCTCACAGGGACAGGGGCGGGGCGAGCAGTACTTC.

This chain joins TRBV4-3 and TRBJ1-4; maybe TRBD1 (5 bases). Germline CDR1 is LGHNA and CDR2 is YSLEER. The CDR3 runs to 14 residues. Trimming stripped 2 bases from V and 4 bases from J, with 8 bases between. Written as DNA, the CDR3 is TGCGCCAGCAGCCAACAGGGTAATAATGAAAAACTGTTTTTT. Amino acid sequence: CASSQQGNNEKLFF.

The chain employs TRBV19 and TRBJ2-7; the D gene is possibly TRBD2 (6 bases). CDR1 LNHDA and CDR2 SQIVND come from the germline V gene (reference sequence). The germline V and J ends were trimmed by 3 bases and 3 bases, with 9 bases remaining between them. This CDR3 spans 13 amino acids. As DNA, the CDR3 is TGTGCCAGTAGTATGGGACTCTTCTACGAGCAGTACTTC. It specifies CASSMGLFYEQYF.

This sequence joins TRBV7-3 and TRBJ1-2; no firm D call. Germline loops: CDR1 SGHTA, CDR2 FQGTGA. This CDR3 spans 11 amino acids. Deletions cut 4 bases from V and 5 bases from J, with 5 bases between. CDR3 protein: CASSSGYGYTF. The CDR3 bases are TGTGCCAGCAGCTCGGGTTATGGCTACACCTTC.

J is TRBJ1-1 and V is TRBV16; 8 bases align to TRBD1. Per germline, CDR1 KGHSY and CDR2 FQNENV. CDR3 size: 13 residues. V was pared by 2 bases and J by 6 bases, with 2 bases of the junction left unmatched. The DNA for the CDR3 is TGTGCCAGCAGCCAAGACAGGGGTTCTGAAGCTTTCTTT. Translating gives CASSQDRGSEAFF.

The chain recombines TRBV11-2 with TRBJ2-7, with unresolved D. The V gene lost 1 base and the J gene lost 2 bases, with 9 bases spanning the gap. The CDR3 is made up of 14 amino acids. CDR1 is SGHAT and CDR2 is FQNNGV in the germline V gene. The CDR3 region has the DNA TGTGCCAGCAGCTTAGTCGCAGGAACCTACGAGCAGTACTTC. It is translated as CASSLVAGTYEQYF.

V is TRBV28 and J is TRBJ2-1, with TRBD2 matching 9 bases. V gave up 5 bases and J gave up 4 bases; unmatched junction bases: 15. CDR3 length: 18 residues. Germline lookup yields CDR1 MDHEN and CDR2 SYDVKM. The CDR3 DNA reads as TGTGCCAGCAGTCTCACCACTAAGACTAGCGGACTATACAATGAGCAGTTCTTC. Its protein is CASSLTTKTSGLYNEQFF.

The rearrangement links TRBV4-3 to TRBJ1-3; 8 nucleotides align to TRBD1. Germline V CDR1 and CDR2: LGHNA, YSLEER. This CDR3 is 16 amino acids long. J gave up 4 bases and V 0 bases, and 5 bases lay outside the gene matches. In DNA form, the CDR3 reads TGCGCCAGCAGCCAAGATACAGGGGGACGGGGAAACACCATATATTTT. Residues: CASSQDTGGRGNTIYF.

The chain has TRBV4-1 and TRBJ2-7, with 7 bases fitting TRBD1. The CDR3 length is 15 residues. Germline V gene lookup returns CDR1 MGHRA and CDR2 YSYEKL. Trimming cost V 0 bases and J 3 bases; bases outside gene matches: 5. CDR3 sequence: CASSQETGLIYEQYF. The CDR3 DNA sequence: TGCGCCAGCAGCCAAGAGACAGGGCTGATCTACGAGCAGTACTTC.

The chain is built from TRBV9 and TRBJ2-7, with 13 positions matching TRBD2. Trimming at V came to 7 bases and at J to 4 bases, leaving 5 bases not matched to a gene. This CDR3 is built from 14 residues. Looked up from germline, CDR1 is SGDLS and CDR2 is YYNGEE. The CDR3 here is CASGPGLAGYEQYF. In nucleotides, the CDR3 is TGTGCCAGCGGCCCGGGACTAGCGGGGTACGAGCAGTACTTC. The full variable domain, in which reference TRBV9 and TRBJ2-7 provide the parts outside the CDR3, is DSGVTQTPKHLITATGQRVTLRCSPRSGDLSVYWYQQSLDQGLQFLIQYYNGEERAKGNILERFSAQQFPDLHSELNLSSLELGDSALYFCASGPGLAGYEQYFGPGTRLTVT.